Listed below are T cell receptor beta chains from one sample, sequenced in a study of T cells after posttransplantation cyclophosphamide. The table came from immunoSEQ multiplex PCR; TCRdb's copy has only in-frame clones and leaves some out. Here the sample spans 7,400 or so clones, roughly 88% being singletons. The sequenced sample was CD4+ T cells sorted from blood, obtained about 1,500 days after allogeneic stem cell transplant with posttransplant cyclophosphamide. The receptors were sampled from a female patient in her fifties who received an allogeneic stem cell transplant from a related donor, was CMV-positive, and had no GVHD. Some of the T cells may derive from the graft donor. Both conserved end residues are part of each CDR3. D genes are given only for firm matches. Rows give clone size only sometimes, using once, few, many, or a class for an expanded clone.

>TRBV7-2|TRBD1|TRBJ2-1|.
TGTGCCAGCAGCCGAGGACAGGGGAAGGACAATGAGCAGTTCTTC
CASSRGQGKDNEQFF
>TRBV15|.|TRBJ1-5|.
TGTGCCACCAAAACAGGGAGCAATCAGCCCCAGCATTTT
CATKTGSNQPQHF
>TRBV6-5|.|TRBJ1-2|.
TGTGCCAGCAGTTTCAACTACCAAGGGGATGGCTACACCTTC
CASSFNYQGDGYTF
>TRBV18|.|TRBJ2-1|.
TGTGCCAGCTCACCACGGCGGGCCCTTGGTAATGAGCAGTTCTTC
CASSPRRALGNEQFF
>TRBV4-2|.|TRBJ1-1|.
TGTGCCAGCAGCCAAGTGGGATCCGGAGGTACTGAAGCTTTCTTT
CASSQVGSGGTEAFF
>TRBV6-6|TRBD2|TRBJ2-7|once
TGTGCCAGCAGTTCCGCCGGGACTATCTACGAGCAGTACTTC
CASSSAGTIYEQYF
>TRBV4-2|TRBD1|TRBJ2-7|.
TGTGCCAGCAGCCAACCAGGGGGCGGGTTCTACGAGCAGTACTTC
CASSQPGGGFYEQYF
>TRBV28|TRBD2|TRBJ2-3|.
TGTGCCAGCAGTTTATTATTCGGGCGGGAGGGCACAGATACGCAGTATTTT
CASSLLFGREGTDTQYF
>TRBV2|TRBD1|TRBJ2-2|.
TGTGCCAGCGGGGGACAGGGGAGTACCGGGGAGCTGTTTTTT
CASGGQGSTGELFF
>TRBV2|TRBD1|TRBJ1-5|.
TGTGCCAGCAGTTATACCGGGACAGATAGCAATCAGCCCCAGCATTTT
CASSYTGTDSNQPQHF
>TRBV7-7|TRBD2|TRBJ2-7|.
TGTGCCAGCAGCTTAGCGCCGGGTAGCGGGATAGCCTACGAGCAGTACTTC
CASSLAPGSGIAYEQYF
>TRBV29-1|TRBD1|TRBJ1-2|.
TGCAGCGTCCTAAGACAGGGGGCCTTCTTGAACTATGGCTACACCTTC
CSVLRQGAFLNYGYTF
>TRBV18|.|TRBJ2-6|.
TGTGCCAGCTCATCCCAAGGGGTTCCTGGGGCCAACGTCCTGACTTTC
CASSSQGVPGANVLTF
>TRBV7-2|.|TRBJ2-5|.
TGTGCCAGCAGCTTGATCGTCAGGGGCGAGACCCAGTACTTC
CASSLIVRGETQYF
>TRBV6-5|TRBD2|TRBJ2-7|.
TGTGCCACCACGGGAGGGACTAGCGTTACCTACGAGCAGTACTTC
CATTGGTSVTYEQYF
>TRBV5-1|.|TRBJ2-3|.
TGCGCCAGCAGCTTGGAATGGACTAGCACAGATACGCAGTATTTT
CASSLEWTSTDTQYF
>TRBV4-3|.|TRBJ2-7|.
TGCGCCAGCAGCCAATCGTCGGGCGGGGCGGGCTACGAGCAGTACTTC
CASSQSSGGAGYEQYF
>TRBV2|TRBD1|TRBJ2-1|.
TGTGCCAGCGAGGACAGGGGAGGAAGTGAGCAGTTCTTC
CASEDRGGSEQFF
>TRBV6-5|.|TRBJ1-1|.
TGTGCCAGCACCAACAGGGTCACTGAAGCTTTCTTT
CASTNRVTEAFF
>TRBV6-5|.|TRBJ2-1|.
TGTGCCAGCAGTTACTCGGGGGGTGGAGATGAGCAGTTCTTC
CASSYSGGGDEQFF
>TRBV19|TRBD2|TRBJ2-5|.
TGTGCCAGTAGAACCGGGACTAGCGGGACAGAGACCCAGTACTTC
CASRTGTSGTETQYF
>TRBV9|.|TRBJ2-2|.
TGTGCCAGCAGCGTAGCGCCAACTGGGGAGCTGTTTTTT
CASSVAPTGELFF
>TRBV7-2|.|TRBJ2-5|.
TGTGCCAGCAGCTTAACTCGGGGAGTTCAAGAGACCCAGTACTTC
CASSLTRGVQETQYF
>TRBV4-1|TRBD1|TRBJ1-2|.
TGCGCCAGCAGCCAAGGAACAGGGGCTAGCTATGGCTACACCTTC
CASSQGTGASYGYTF
>TRBV7-9|.|TRBJ2-5|.
TGTGCCAGCAGCCTATTCAGGGAGACCCAGTACTTC
CASSLFRETQYF